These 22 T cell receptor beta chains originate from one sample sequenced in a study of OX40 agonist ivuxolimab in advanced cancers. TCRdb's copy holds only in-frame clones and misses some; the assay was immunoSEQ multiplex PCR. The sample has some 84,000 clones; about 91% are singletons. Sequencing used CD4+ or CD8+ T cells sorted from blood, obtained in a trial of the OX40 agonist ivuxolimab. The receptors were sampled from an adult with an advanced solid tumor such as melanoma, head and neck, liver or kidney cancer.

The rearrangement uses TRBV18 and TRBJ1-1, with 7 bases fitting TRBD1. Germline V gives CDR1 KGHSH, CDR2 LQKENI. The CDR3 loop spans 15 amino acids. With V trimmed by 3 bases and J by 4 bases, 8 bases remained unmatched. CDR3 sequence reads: CASSPIPDRSTEAFF. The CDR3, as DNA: TGTGCCAGCTCACCTATCCCGGACAGGAGCACTGAAGCTTTCTTT. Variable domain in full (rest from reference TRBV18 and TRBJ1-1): NAGVMQNPRHLVRRRGQEARLRCSPMKGHSHVYWYRQLPEEGLKFMVYLQKENIIDESGMPKERFSAEFPKEGPSILRIQQVVRGDSAAYFCASSPIPDRSTEAFFGQGTRLTVV.

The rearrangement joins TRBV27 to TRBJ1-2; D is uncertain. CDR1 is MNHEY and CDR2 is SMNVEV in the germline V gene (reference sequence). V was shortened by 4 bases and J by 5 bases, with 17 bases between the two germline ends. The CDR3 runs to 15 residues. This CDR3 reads CASSSQRRVGYGYTF. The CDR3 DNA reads TGTGCCAGCAGTTCCCAGAGGAGGGTGGGGTATGGCTACACCTTC.

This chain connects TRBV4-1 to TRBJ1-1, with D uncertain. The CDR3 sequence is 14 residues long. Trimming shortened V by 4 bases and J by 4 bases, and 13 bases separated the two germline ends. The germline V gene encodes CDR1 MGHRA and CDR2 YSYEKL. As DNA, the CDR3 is TGCGCCAGCAGCCTCCAGCCCGGGGTCACTGAAGCTTTCTTT. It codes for CASSLQPGVTEAFF.

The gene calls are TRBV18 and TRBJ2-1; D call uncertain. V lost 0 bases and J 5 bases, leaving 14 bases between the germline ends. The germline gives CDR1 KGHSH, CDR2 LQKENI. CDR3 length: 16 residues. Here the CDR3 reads CASSPPVFGRHNEQFF. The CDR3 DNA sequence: TGTGCCAGCTCACCACCTGTATTCGGGCGGCACAATGAGCAGTTCTTC.

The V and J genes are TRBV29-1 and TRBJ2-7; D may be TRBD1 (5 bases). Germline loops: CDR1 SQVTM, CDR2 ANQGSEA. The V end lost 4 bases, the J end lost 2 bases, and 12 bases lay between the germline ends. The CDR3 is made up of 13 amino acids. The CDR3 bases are TGCAGCGTTGGCCTCTCAGGGCCCTACGAGCAGTACTTC. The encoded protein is CSVGLSGPYEQYF.

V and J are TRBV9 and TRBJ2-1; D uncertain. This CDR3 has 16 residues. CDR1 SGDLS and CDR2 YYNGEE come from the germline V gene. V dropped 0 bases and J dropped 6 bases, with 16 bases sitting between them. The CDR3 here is CASSVGGRASGNEQFF. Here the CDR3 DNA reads TGTGCCAGCAGCGTAGGGGGTAGGGCATCTGGCAATGAGCAGTTCTTC.

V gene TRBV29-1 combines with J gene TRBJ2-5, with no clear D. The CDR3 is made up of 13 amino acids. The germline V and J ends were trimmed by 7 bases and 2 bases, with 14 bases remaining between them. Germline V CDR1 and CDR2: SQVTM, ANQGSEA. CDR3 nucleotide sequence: TGCAGCGCTCCAGCCGGTGGGCAAGAGACCCAGTACTTC. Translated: CSAPAGGQETQYF.

CDR3 nucleotides: TGTGCCAGCAGCTGGGCGGGAGGGGACGAAAAACTGTTTTTT. This gives the protein CASSWAGGDEKLFF. This chain uses TRBV5-4 with TRBJ1-4; perhaps TRBD1 as D (5 bases). Germline CDR1 reads SGHNT; CDR2 reads YYREEE (reference sequence). The CDR3 contains 14 residues. V gave up 3 bases and J gave up 8 bases, with 14 bases separating them.

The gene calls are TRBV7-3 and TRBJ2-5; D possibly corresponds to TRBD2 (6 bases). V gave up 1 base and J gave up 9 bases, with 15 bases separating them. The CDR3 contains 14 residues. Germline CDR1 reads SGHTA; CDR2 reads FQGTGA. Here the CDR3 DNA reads TGTGCCAGCAGCTTAAAAGGCGGGGTAGGGGCCCAGTACTTC. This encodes CASSLKGGVGAQYF.

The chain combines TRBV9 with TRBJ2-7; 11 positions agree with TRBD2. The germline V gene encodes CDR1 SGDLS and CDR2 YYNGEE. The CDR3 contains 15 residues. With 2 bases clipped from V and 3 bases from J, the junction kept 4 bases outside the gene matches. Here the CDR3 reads CASSVELAGVYEQYF. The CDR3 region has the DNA TGTGCCAGCAGCGTTGAACTAGCGGGAGTCTACGAGCAGTACTTC. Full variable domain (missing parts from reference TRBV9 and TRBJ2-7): DSGVTQTPKHLITATGQRVTLRCSPRSGDLSVYWYQQSLDQGLQFLIQYYNGEERAKGNILERFSAQQFPDLHSELNLSSLELGDSALYFCASSVELAGVYEQYFGPGTRLTVT.

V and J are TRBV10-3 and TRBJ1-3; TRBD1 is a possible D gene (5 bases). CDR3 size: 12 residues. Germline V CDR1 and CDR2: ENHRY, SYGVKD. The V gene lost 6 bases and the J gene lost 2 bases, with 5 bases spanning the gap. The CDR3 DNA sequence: TGTGCCATCAGCAGGGCTGGAAACACCATATATTTT. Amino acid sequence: CAISRAGNTIYF.

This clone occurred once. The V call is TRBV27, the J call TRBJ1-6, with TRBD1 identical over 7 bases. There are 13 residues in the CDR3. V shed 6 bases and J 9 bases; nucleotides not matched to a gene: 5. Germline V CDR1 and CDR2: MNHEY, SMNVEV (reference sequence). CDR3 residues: CASRTGLVSPLHF. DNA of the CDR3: TGTGCCAGCAGGACAGGGTTGGTTTCACCCCTCCACTTT.

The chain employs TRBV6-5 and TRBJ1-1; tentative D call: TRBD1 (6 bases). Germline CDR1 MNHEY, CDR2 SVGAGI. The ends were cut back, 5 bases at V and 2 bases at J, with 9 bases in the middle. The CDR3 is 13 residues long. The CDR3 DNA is TGTGCCAGCAGTAGGACAGATAACACTGAAGCTTTCTTT. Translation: CASSRTDNTEAFF.

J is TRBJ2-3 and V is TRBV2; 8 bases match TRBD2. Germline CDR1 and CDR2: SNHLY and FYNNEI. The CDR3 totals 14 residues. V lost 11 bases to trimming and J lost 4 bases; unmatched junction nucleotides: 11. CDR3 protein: CAVTPGGGADTQYF. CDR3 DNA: TGTGCCGTGACTCCCGGGGGGGGCGCAGATACGCAGTATTTT.

The CDR3 here is CASVLYAGTGTGELFF. In DNA form, the CDR3 reads TGTGCCAGCGTACTTTATGCCGGGACAGGGACCGGGGAGCTGTTTTTT. This chain links TRBV28 with TRBJ2-2; 9 nucleotides align to TRBD1. The V gene's germline CDR1 is MDHEN and CDR2 SYDVKM. The CDR3 runs 16 residues. V was clipped by 8 bases and J by 5 bases; unmatched bases: 12.

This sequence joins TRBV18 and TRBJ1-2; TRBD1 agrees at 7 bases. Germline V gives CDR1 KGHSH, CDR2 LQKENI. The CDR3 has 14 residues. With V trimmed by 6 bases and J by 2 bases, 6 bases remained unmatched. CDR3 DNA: TGTGCCAGCTCCTCAACGACAGGGAACTATGGCTACACCTTC. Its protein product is CASSSTTGNYGYTF.

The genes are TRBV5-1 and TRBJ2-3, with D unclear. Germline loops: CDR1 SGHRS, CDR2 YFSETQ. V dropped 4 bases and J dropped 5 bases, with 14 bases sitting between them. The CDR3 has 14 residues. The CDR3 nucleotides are TGCGCCAGCAGCCCGGGTACACAACTAGATACGCAGTATTTT. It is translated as CASSPGTQLDTQYF. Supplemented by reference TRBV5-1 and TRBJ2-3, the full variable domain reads KAGVTQTPRYLIKTRGQQVTLSCSPISGHRSVSWYQQTPGQGLQFLFEYFSETQRNKGNFPGRFSGRQFSNSRSEMNVSTLELGDSALYLCASSPGTQLDTQYFGPGTRLTVL.

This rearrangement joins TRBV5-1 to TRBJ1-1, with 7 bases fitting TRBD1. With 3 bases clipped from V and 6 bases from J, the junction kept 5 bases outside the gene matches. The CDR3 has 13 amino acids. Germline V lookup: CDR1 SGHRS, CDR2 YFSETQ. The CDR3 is CASSSDRVPEAFF. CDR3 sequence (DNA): TGCGCCAGCAGCTCCGACAGGGTCCCTGAAGCTTTCTTT.

CDR3 amino acids: CASSAGQSTGELFF. In DNA form, the CDR3 reads TGTGCCAGCAGCGCGGGGCAGAGCACCGGGGAGCTGTTTTTT. The gene calls are TRBV5-4 and TRBJ2-2, with D perhaps matching TRBD2 (6 bases). V lost 4 bases, J lost 4 bases, and 11 bases lay in between. Germline CDR1 reads SGHNT; CDR2 reads YYREEE (reference sequence). The CDR3 is 14 residues long.

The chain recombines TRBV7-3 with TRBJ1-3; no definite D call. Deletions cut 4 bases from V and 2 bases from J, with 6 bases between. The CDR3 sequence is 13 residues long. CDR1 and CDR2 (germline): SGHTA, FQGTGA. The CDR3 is CASSSIPGNTIYF. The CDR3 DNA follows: TGTGCCAGCAGCTCTATTCCTGGAAACACCATATATTTT.

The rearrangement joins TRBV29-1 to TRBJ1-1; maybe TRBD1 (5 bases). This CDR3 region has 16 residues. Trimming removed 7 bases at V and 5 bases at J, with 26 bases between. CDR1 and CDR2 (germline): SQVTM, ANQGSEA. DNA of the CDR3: TGCAGCGCAGATGGGAGGGGTGGGACCCGAAGGACTGAAGCTTTCTTT. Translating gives CSADGRGGTRRTEAFF.

CDR3: CASSQRDSYSNQPQHF. In DNA, the CDR3 is TGTGCCAGCAGCCAAAGGGACAGTTATAGCAATCAGCCCCAGCATTTT. This rearrangement joins TRBV7-2 to TRBJ1-5, with 7 bases lining up with TRBD1. The junction had 7 bases not matched to a gene; V was cut back by 5 bases and J by 0 bases. The germline V gene encodes CDR1 SGHTA and CDR2 FQGNSA. The CDR3 covers 16 residues.